Listed below are T cell receptor beta chains from one sample, sequenced in a study of blood T cell repertoires in COVID-19. Measured with immunoSEQ multiplex PCR; TCRdb has only the in-frame clones, and not every one. The sample lists about 210,000 clones; approximately 84% were seen once. Sequencing used peripheral blood. Receptors were obtained from a woman aged 50 to 60 with active or convalescent COVID-19. CDR3s include the opening cysteine and the closing phenylalanine or tryptophan. A D gene is named only where the DNA matches it firmly. Not all rows give a size; the values are once, few, many and, for expanded clones, a class.

d_call: .
v_call: TRBV24-1
clone_size: .
j_call: TRBJ2-3
cdr3_aa: CATSDLTVVGTDTQYF
cdr3_nt: TGTGCCACCAGTGACCTGACAGTAGTGGGCACAGATACGCAGTATTTT

d_call: TRBD2
v_call: TRBV25-1
clone_size: .
j_call: TRBJ2-1
cdr3_aa: CASSDTGRGSNEQFF
cdr3_nt: TGTGCCAGCAGTGACACCGGGAGGGGTTCCAATGAGCAGTTCTTC

d_call: TRBD1
v_call: TRBV5-4
clone_size: .
j_call: TRBJ1-2
cdr3_aa: CASSQGQGGGYTF
cdr3_nt: TGTGCCAGCAGCCAAGGCCAGGGGGGCGGCTACACCTTC

d_call: TRBD1
v_call: TRBV9
clone_size: .
j_call: TRBJ1-6
cdr3_aa: CASTRDNRGDRDSPLHF
cdr3_nt: TGTGCCAGCACAAGAGACAACAGGGGTGATCGAGATTCACCCCTCCACTTT

d_call: TRBD1
v_call: TRBV28
clone_size: few
j_call: TRBJ1-5
cdr3_aa: CASSIRTGYGNQPQHF
cdr3_nt: TGTGCCAGCAGTATAAGGACAGGGTATGGCAATCAGCCCCAGCATTTT

d_call: TRBD1
v_call: TRBV7-3
clone_size: .
j_call: TRBJ2-7
cdr3_aa: CASSLGTGSSYEQYF
cdr3_nt: TGTGCCAGCAGCTTGGGGACAGGAAGCTCCTACGAGCAGTACTTC

d_call: .
v_call: TRBV14
clone_size: .
j_call: TRBJ1-2
cdr3_aa: CASSQTELYGYTF
cdr3_nt: TGTGCCAGCAGCCAGACAGAGCTCTATGGCTACACCTTC

d_call: TRBD2
v_call: TRBV6-1
clone_size: .
j_call: TRBJ2-1
cdr3_aa: CASSVGLGTSYNEQFF
cdr3_nt: TGTGCCAGCAGTGTGGGACTAGGAACCTCCTACAATGAGCAGTTCTTC

d_call: TRBD1
v_call: TRBV28
clone_size: .
j_call: TRBJ1-5
cdr3_aa: CASSSGQGGNQPQHF
cdr3_nt: TGTGCCAGCAGTTCCGGACAGGGGGGAAATCAGCCCCAGCATTTT

d_call: TRBD1
v_call: TRBV4-1
clone_size: .
j_call: TRBJ2-3
cdr3_aa: CASSHKGLVDRADTQYF
cdr3_nt: TGCGCCAGCAGCCATAAAGGCCTGGTGGACAGGGCAGATACGCAGTATTTT

d_call: .
v_call: TRBV3-1/TRBV3-2
clone_size: .
j_call: TRBJ1-1
cdr3_aa: CASSQGPLAGTEAFF
cdr3_nt: TGTGCCAGCAGCCAAGGTCCCCTGGCGGGCACTGAAGCTTTCTTT

d_call: .
v_call: TRBV2
clone_size: few
j_call: TRBJ2-6
cdr3_aa: CASSEDKPGANVLTF
cdr3_nt: TGTGCCAGCAGTGAGGACAAGCCTGGGGCCAACGTCCTGACTTTC

d_call: TRBD1
v_call: TRBV4-2
clone_size: .
j_call: TRBJ1-6
cdr3_aa: CASSQGQGLTYNSPLHF
cdr3_nt: TGTGCCAGCAGCCAAGGACAGGGGCTGACCTATAATTCACCCCTCCACTTT

d_call: .
v_call: TRBV2
clone_size: .
j_call: TRBJ1-2
cdr3_aa: CASSEVQIANYGYTF
cdr3_nt: TGTGCCAGCAGTGAAGTACAGATAGCTAACTATGGCTACACCTTC

d_call: .
v_call: TRBV7-3
clone_size: .
j_call: TRBJ2-2
cdr3_aa: CASSSTVNTGELFF
cdr3_nt: TGTGCCAGCAGCTCGACAGTGAACACCGGGGAGCTGTTTTTT

d_call: TRBD2
v_call: TRBV9
clone_size: few
j_call: TRBJ2-5
cdr3_aa: CASSAPYRGGTQYF
cdr3_nt: TGTGCCAGCAGCGCGCCATATCGGGGGGGGACCCAGTACTTC

d_call: .
v_call: TRBV5-8
clone_size: .
j_call: TRBJ1-3
cdr3_aa: CASSAYRAGNTIYF
cdr3_nt: TGTGCCAGCAGCGCCTACAGGGCTGGAAACACCATATATTTT

d_call: TRBD2
v_call: TRBV3-1/TRBV3-2
clone_size: once
j_call: TRBJ2-3
cdr3_aa: CASSQDSGGADTQYF
cdr3_nt: TGTGCCAGCAGCCAAGACAGCGGGGGGGCAGATACGCAGTATTTT

d_call: .
v_call: TRBV4-1
clone_size: .
j_call: TRBJ1-2
cdr3_aa: CASSQAYRANYGYTF
cdr3_nt: TGCGCCAGCAGCCAAGCCTACCGAGCTAACTATGGCTACACCTTC

d_call: .
v_call: TRBV10-3
clone_size: .
j_call: TRBJ2-7
cdr3_aa: CAITRGGSDYEQYF
cdr3_nt: TGTGCCATCACTAGAGGAGGGAGCGACTACGAGCAGTACTTC

d_call: .
v_call: TRBV7-9
clone_size: .
j_call: TRBJ1-2
cdr3_aa: CASSYFVTGSGYTF
cdr3_nt: TGTGCCAGCAGCTATTTCGTGACTGGCTCTGGCTACACCTTC

d_call: .
v_call: TRBV4-2
clone_size: .
j_call: TRBJ1-6
cdr3_aa: CASSRETGGSYNSPLHF
cdr3_nt: TGTGCCAGCAGCCGAGAGACAGGTGGTTCCTATAATTCACCCCTCCACTTT

d_call: .
v_call: TRBV19
clone_size: .
j_call: TRBJ1-1
cdr3_aa: CASSMRGTEAFF
cdr3_nt: TGTGCCAGTAGTATGAGAGGGACTGAAGCTTTCTTT

d_call: TRBD1
v_call: TRBV9
clone_size: .
j_call: TRBJ1-1
cdr3_aa: CASGQGPNMNTEAFF
cdr3_nt: TGTGCCAGCGGACAGGGCCCTAACATGAACACTGAAGCTTTCTTT

d_call: .
v_call: TRBV6-4
clone_size: .
j_call: TRBJ1-2
cdr3_aa: CASSATGTGYTF
cdr3_nt: TGTGCCAGCAGTGCAACAGGGACCGGCTACACCTTC